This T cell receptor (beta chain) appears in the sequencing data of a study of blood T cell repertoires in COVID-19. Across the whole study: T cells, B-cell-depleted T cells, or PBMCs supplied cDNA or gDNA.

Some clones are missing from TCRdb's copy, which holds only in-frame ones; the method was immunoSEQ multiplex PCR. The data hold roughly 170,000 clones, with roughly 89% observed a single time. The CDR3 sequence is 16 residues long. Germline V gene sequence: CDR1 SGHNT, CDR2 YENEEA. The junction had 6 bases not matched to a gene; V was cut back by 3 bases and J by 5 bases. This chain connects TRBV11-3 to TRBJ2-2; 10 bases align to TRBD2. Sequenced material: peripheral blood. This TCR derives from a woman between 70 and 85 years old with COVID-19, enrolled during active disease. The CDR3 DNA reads TGTGCCAGCAGCTTGGGGACTAGCGCAATGACCGGGGAGCTGTTTTTT. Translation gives CASSLGTSAMTGELFF. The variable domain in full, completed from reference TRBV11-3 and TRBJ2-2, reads EAGVVQSPRYKIIEKKQPVAFWCNPISGHNTLYWYLQNLGQGPELLIRYENEEAVDDSQLPKDRFSAERLKGVDSTLKIQPAELGDSAVYLCASSLGTSAMTGELFFGEGSRLTVL.